A single count supports the clone carrying this TCR beta chain. Some clones are missing from TCRdb's copy, which holds only in-frame ones; the method was immunoSEQ multiplex PCR. The sample consists of around 100,000 clones, around nine tenths of them appearing once. The record originates from a study of T cell changes during pregnancy in multiple sclerosis. The CDR3 is 15 amino acids. V was pared by 2 bases and J by 2 bases, with 2 bases of the junction left unmatched. Germline V gene sequence: CDR1 SGHTA, CDR2 FQGNSA. The sequence was collected from a female donor in good health, enrolled as a control in a pregnancy study. The chain carries TRBV7-2 and TRBJ2-2; 7 bases agree with TRBD2. Material: peripheral blood, obtained in the second trimester of pregnancy. The CDR3: CASSLSGGNTGELFF. CDR3 bases: TGTGCCAGCAGCTTATCGGGGGGTAACACCGGGGAGCTGTTTTTT.